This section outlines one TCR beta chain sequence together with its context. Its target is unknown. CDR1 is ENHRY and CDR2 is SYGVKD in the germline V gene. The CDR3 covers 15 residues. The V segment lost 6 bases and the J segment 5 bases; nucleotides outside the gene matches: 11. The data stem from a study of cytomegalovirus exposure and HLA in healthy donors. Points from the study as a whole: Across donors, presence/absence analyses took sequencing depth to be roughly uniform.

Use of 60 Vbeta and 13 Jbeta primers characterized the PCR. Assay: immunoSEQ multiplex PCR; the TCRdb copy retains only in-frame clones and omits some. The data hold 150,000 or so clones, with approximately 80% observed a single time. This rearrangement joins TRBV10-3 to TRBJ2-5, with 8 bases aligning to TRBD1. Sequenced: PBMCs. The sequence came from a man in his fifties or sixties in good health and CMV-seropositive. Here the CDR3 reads CAISQDRGRKETQYF. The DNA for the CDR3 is TGTGCCATCAGCCAAGACAGGGGAAGGAAGGAGACCCAGTACTTC.